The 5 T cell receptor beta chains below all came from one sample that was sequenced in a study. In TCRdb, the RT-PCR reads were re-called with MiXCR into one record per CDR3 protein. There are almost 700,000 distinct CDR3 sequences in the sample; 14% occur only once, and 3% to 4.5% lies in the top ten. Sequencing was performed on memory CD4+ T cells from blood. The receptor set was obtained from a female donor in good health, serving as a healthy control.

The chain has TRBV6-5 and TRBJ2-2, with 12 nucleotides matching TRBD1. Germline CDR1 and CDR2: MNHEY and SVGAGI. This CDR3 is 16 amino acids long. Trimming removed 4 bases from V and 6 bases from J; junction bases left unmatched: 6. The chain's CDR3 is CASSSPGTGGSGELFF. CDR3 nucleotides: TGTGCCAGCAGTTCGCCCGGGACAGGGGGCTCCGGGGAGCTGTTTTTT.

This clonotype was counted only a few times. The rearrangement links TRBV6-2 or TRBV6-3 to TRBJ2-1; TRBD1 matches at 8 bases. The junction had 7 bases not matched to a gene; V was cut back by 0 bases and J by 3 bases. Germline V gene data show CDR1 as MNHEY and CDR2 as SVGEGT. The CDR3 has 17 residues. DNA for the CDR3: TGTGCCAGCAGTTACTCAATTTCTGGGACAGGCTACAATGAGCAGTTCTTC. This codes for CASSYSISGTGYNEQFF.

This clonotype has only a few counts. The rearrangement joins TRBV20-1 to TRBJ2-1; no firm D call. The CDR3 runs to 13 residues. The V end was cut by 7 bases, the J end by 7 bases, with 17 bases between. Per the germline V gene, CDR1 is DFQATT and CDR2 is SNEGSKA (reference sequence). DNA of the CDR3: TGCAGTGTAGGCTCTAGTTTGGGTAATGAGCAGTTCTTC. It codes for CSVGSSLGNEQFF.

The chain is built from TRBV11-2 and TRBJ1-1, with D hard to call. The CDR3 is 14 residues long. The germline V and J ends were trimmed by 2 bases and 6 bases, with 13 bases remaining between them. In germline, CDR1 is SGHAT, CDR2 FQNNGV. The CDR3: CASSLTALVPEAFF. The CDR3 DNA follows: TGTGCCAGCAGCTTAACCGCCTTAGTTCCTGAAGCTTTCTTT.

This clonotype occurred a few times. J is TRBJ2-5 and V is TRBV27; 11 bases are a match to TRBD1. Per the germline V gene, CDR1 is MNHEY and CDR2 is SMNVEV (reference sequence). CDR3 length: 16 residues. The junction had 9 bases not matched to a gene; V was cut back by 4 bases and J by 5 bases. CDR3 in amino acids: CASSSLGQGAWETQYF. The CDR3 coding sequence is TGTGCCAGCAGTTCGTTAGGACAGGGGGCGTGGGAGACCCAGTACTTC.